This T cell receptor (beta chain) comes out of a study of blood T cells in healthy people across ages. Across the whole study: There was about one barcoded beta molecule captured by template switching per two T cells. Overall study findings and caveats: Per million T cells, TCR beta diversity dropped roughly linearly as age increased.

Looked up from germline, CDR1 is SGHTA and CDR2 is FQGTGA. This CDR3 has 13 amino acids. V was clipped by 3 bases and J by 2 bases, with 7 bases between them. This clonotype was found once. The antigen is unknown. A second about 6 to 12 cycle PCR used barcoded and J-beta primers. Individual samples furnished no less than 3 million CDR3-containing paired-end reads apiece. TCRdb recomputed calls from the 5' RACE reads with MiXCR, one row per CDR3 protein. The repertoire consists of some 370,000 distinct CDR3 sequences, with about half occurring once and the leading ten covering 45% to 55%. The sequenced sample consisted of blood. This rearrangement joins TRBV7-3 to TRBJ2-5; D call uncertain. This sequence originates from a man aged 55 to 69 in good health. CDR3 in amino acids: CASSFSRQETQYF. CDR3 coding DNA: TGTGCCAGCAGCTTTAGCAGACAAGAGACCCAGTACTTC.